The 11 T cell receptor beta chains below all came from one sample that was sequenced in a study of T cell clonotyping in hematopoietic cell transplantation. Profiling relied on immunoSEQ multiplex PCR, and the TCRdb table lists in-frame clones only, not all of them. The sample carries over 9,500 clones, around 93% recorded once. Sample: peripheral blood mononuclear cells. The receptors shown here come from a woman aged 45-65 years in good health. Some clones in this sample may be carry-over from other donors' samples.

The chain employs TRBV7-6 and TRBJ2-7; 10 bases are a match to TRBD1. V trimming: 5 bases; J trimming: 2 bases; junction bases outside the gene matches: 6. Germline V lookup: CDR1 SGHVS, CDR2 FNYEAQ. The CDR3 consists of 15 residues. The chain's CDR3 is CASSVDRGLTYEQYF. Written as DNA, the CDR3 is TGTGCCAGCAGCGTAGACAGGGGGCTCACCTACGAGCAGTACTTC.

This chain connects TRBV9 to TRBJ2-7; D gene unclear. The germline CDR1 and CDR2 sequences are SGDLS and YYNGEE. The length of the CDR3 is 14 residues. Trimming stripped 0 bases from V and 6 bases from J, with 13 bases between. CDR3 coding DNA: TGTGCCAGCAGCGTAGCGCCCGCCGAGGCCGAGCAGTACTTC. This codes for CASSVAPAEAEQYF.

This chain links TRBV19 with TRBJ2-2; D is perhaps TRBD2 (7 bases). The V end lost 7 bases, the J end lost 5 bases, and 20 bases lay between the germline ends. The CDR3 totals 16 residues. Looked up from germline, CDR1 is LNHDA and CDR2 is SQIVND (reference sequence). The CDR3: CASTRGAVRITGELFF. CDR3 sequence (DNA): TGTGCCAGTACCCGGGGGGCCGTCCGGATAACCGGGGAGCTGTTTTTT.

The gene calls are TRBV19 and TRBJ1-1; the match to TRBD1 covers 9 bases. This CDR3 comprises 14 residues. Losses at the gene ends were 8 bases for V and 3 bases for J; bases not matched to a gene: 7. CDR1 is LNHDA, CDR2 SQIVND, per germline (reference sequence). CDR3 region: CASAKNRGHTEAFF. The CDR3 nucleotides are TGTGCCAGTGCTAAAAACAGGGGGCACACTGAAGCTTTCTTT. Together with reference TRBV19 and TRBJ1-1, the CDR3 gives the full variable domain: DGGITQSPKYLFRKEGQNVTLSCEQNLNHDAMYWYRQDPGQGLRLIYYSQIVNDFQKGDIAEGYSVSREKKESFPLTVTSAQKNPTAFYLCASAKNRGHTEAFFGQGTRLTVV.

Remarks on this clone: A junction end diverges from the germline sequence, so it may reflect a read error. This chain joins TRBV6-5 and TRBJ2-7, with TRBD1 matching over 8 bases. Germline CDR1 MNHEY, CDR2 SVGAGI. The CDR3 covers 13 residues. The DNA for the CDR3 is TGTGCCAGCAGACCCCAGGGGGCACCCGCCAGGCGATTC. Translation gives CASRPQGAPARRF.

The J gene is TRBJ1-1, the V gene TRBV27, with a tentative D call TRBD1 (5 bases). Germline-derived CDR1 and CDR2 are MNHEY and SMNVEV (reference sequence). The CDR3 covers 13 residues. Trimming took off 6 bases at V and 10 bases at J, with 18 bases between the two ends. CDR3 in amino acids: CASSPYRQVAAFF. The CDR3 DNA follows: TGTGCCAGCAGCCCATACAGGCAGGTTGCAGCTTTCTTT.

This chain links TRBV4-2 with TRBJ1-2; D ambiguous. CDR3 length: 16 residues. V lost 0 bases and J lost 2, with 13 bases in between. Germline V lookup: CDR1 LGHNA, CDR2 YNFKEQ. CDR3 in DNA: TGTGCCAGCAGCCAAGATTGGGAGTCTATGAACTATGGCTACACCTTC. This codes for CASSQDWESMNYGYTF.

This chain connects TRBV5-1 to TRBJ2-5; TRBD2 agrees at 8 bases. Losses at the gene ends were 0 bases for V and 5 bases for J; bases not matched to a gene: 9. The germline gives CDR1 SGHRS, CDR2 YFSETQ. The CDR3 is 16 amino acids. This CDR3 reads CASSLAPGGTPETQYF. The DNA for the CDR3 is TGCGCCAGCAGCTTGGCCCCGGGAGGGACGCCGGAGACCCAGTACTTC.

CDR3 DNA: TGCAGCGTTGGCAGGGGGGACTATGGCTACACCTTC. It specifies CSVGRGDYGYTF. This chain uses TRBV29-1 with TRBJ1-2, with TRBD1 matching over 7 bases. The CDR3 is 12 amino acids. J was trimmed by 3 bases and V by 4 bases; bases with no gene match: 2. Germline V gives CDR1 SQVTM, CDR2 ANQGSEA.

The chain is built from TRBV5-4 and TRBJ1-5; D unresolved. The ends were cut back, 0 bases at V and 0 bases at J, with 7 bases in the middle. The CDR3 totals 15 residues. The germline CDR1 and CDR2 sequences are SGHNT and YYREEE (reference sequence). Here the CDR3 DNA reads TGTGCCAGCAGCTTGGGACGGTCTAGCAATCAGCCCCAGCATTTT. Translated, it gives CASSLGRSSNQPQHF.

The chain uses TRBV7-2 and TRBJ2-5, with 8 bases fitting TRBD2. CDR1 is SGHTA and CDR2 is FQGNSA in the germline V gene. The CDR3 runs 17 residues. Trimming took 0 bases from V and 1 from J; bases not matched to a gene: 7. CDR3 in amino acids: CASSLAWSGGTQETQYF. The DNA for the CDR3 is TGTGCCAGCAGCTTAGCGTGGAGCGGGGGCACCCAAGAGACCCAGTACTTC.